These 22 T cell receptor beta chains share one sample of origin, sequenced in a study of cytomegalovirus exposure and HLA in healthy donors. PCR amplification relied on 60 Vbeta primers (plus 13 Jbeta primers). Some clones are missing from TCRdb's copy, which holds only in-frame ones; the method was immunoSEQ multiplex PCR. The repertoire has 150,000 or so clones, about 82% of them found once; the top ten carry 1%. The source material was PBMCs. These receptors were obtained from a woman aged 50 to 60 in good health and CMV-seropositive.

The rearrangement joins TRBV19 to TRBJ1-1; 8 bases line up with TRBD1. The germline CDR1 and CDR2 sequences are LNHDA and SQIVND (reference sequence). V was clipped by 3 bases and J by 3 bases; unmatched bases: 9. The CDR3 covers 16 residues. CDR3 residues: CASSIYRGSGDTEAFF. In DNA, the CDR3 is TGTGCCAGTAGTATTTACAGGGGGTCGGGGGACACTGAAGCTTTCTTT.

This sequence joins TRBV28 and TRBJ1-5, with D hard to call. V gave up 9 bases and J gave up 0 bases, with 21 bases separating them. The CDR3 covers 17 residues. Germline-derived CDR1 and CDR2 are MDHEN and SYDVKM. CDR3 bases: TGTGCCAGTAAAGCCCCCTTTAGCGTACATAGCAATCAGCCCCAGCATTTT. Translation gives CASKAPFSVHSNQPQHF.

The V call is TRBV7-2, the J call TRBJ1-2, with D perhaps matching TRBD1 (5 bases). Germline CDR1 reads SGHTA; CDR2 reads FQGNSA. Trimming took 6 bases from V and 3 from J, leaving 11 bases between them. The CDR3 totals 13 residues. The CDR3 DNA reads as TGTGCCAGCAGGTCAGGGATAGACTATGGCTACACCTTC. Encoded protein: CASRSGIDYGYTF.

The chain recombines TRBV11-3 with TRBJ1-1, with a tentative D call TRBD1 (6 bases). Germline-derived CDR1 and CDR2 are SGHNT and YENEEA. Trimming left V 4 bases short and J 4 bases short, with 16 bases between. The CDR3 has 15 residues. CDR3 protein: CASSWGRGLGTEAFF. In nucleotides, the CDR3 is TGTGCCAGCAGCTGGGGGAGGGGGTTGGGCACTGAAGCTTTCTTT.

The J gene is TRBJ2-5, the V gene TRBV5-4; TRBD2 matches 7 bases. There are 15 residues in the CDR3. V lost 4 bases to trimming and J lost 0 bases; unmatched junction nucleotides: 6. Germline lookup yields CDR1 SGHNT and CDR2 YYREEE (reference sequence). CDR3 nucleotide sequence: TGTGCCAGCAGCAAGTATCGGGGGGACCAAGAGACCCAGTACTTC. Translating it yields CASSKYRGDQETQYF. The variable domain in full, with the rest retrieved from reference TRBV5-4 and TRBJ2-5, is ETGVTQSPTHLIKTRGQQVTLRCSSQSGHNTVSWYQQALGQGPQFIFQYYREEENGRGNFPPRFSGLQFPNYSSELNVNALELDDSALYLCASSKYRGDQETQYFGPGTRLLVL.

The rearrangement uses TRBV7-6 and TRBJ2-5; a weak D match, TRBD2 (6 bases). V lost 8 bases, J lost 3 bases, and 22 bases lay in between. Germline V gene sequence: CDR1 SGHVS, CDR2 FNYEAQ. This CDR3 is built from 16 residues. The CDR3 DNA is TGTGCCAGCCGACGGACTTTCGGGACTGCAAAAGAGACCCAGTACTTC. It codes for CASRRTFGTAKETQYF.

CDR3 nucleotide sequence: TGCGCCAGCAGCCTGACAGGGGTGCCAGATACGCAGTATTTT. Translation: CASSLTGVPDTQYF. The chain links TRBV5-1 to TRBJ2-3; the match to TRBD1 covers 8 bases. The trim removed 4 bases at V and 4 bases at J, leaving 5 bases unmatched. The CDR3 sequence is 14 residues long. The germline CDR1 and CDR2 sequences are SGHRS and YFSETQ.

This clone was recorded a few times. The chain has TRBV29-1 and TRBJ2-3; perhaps TRBD2 as D (6 bases). The V gene's germline CDR1 is SQVTM and CDR2 ANQGSEA. The CDR3 is 15 amino acids. V was pared by 2 bases and J by 1 base, with 13 bases between. The CDR3: CSVELGLRGTDTQYF. CDR3 DNA: TGCAGCGTTGAACTGGGACTCCGAGGCACAGATACGCAGTATTTT.

This rearrangement joins TRBV7-9 to TRBJ1-4; no definite D call. V lost 1 base, J lost 7 bases, and 10 bases lay in between. Germline V gene data show CDR1 as SEHNR and CDR2 as FQNEAQ (reference sequence). The CDR3 has 14 amino acids. In DNA, the CDR3 is TGTGCCAGCAGCTTAGGCCAGGCGCCTGAAAAACTGTTTTTT. It is translated as CASSLGQAPEKLFF.

This rearrangement joins TRBV6-6 to TRBJ2-3, with D perhaps TRBD1 (5 bases). Germline-derived CDR1 and CDR2 are MNHNY and SVGAGI (reference sequence). The length of the CDR3 is 14 residues. The germline V and J ends were trimmed by 2 bases and 1 base, with 7 bases remaining between them. As DNA, the CDR3 is TGTGCCAGCAGTTACGTGGGGCGCACAGATACGCAGTATTTT. Protein: CASSYVGRTDTQYF.

The chain joins TRBV19 to TRBJ1-5, with D perhaps matching TRBD1 (5 bases). Germline V gene data show CDR1 as LNHDA and CDR2 as SQIVND (reference sequence). The V end was cut by 7 bases, the J end by 2 bases, with 15 bases between. CDR3 size: 15 residues. The chain's CDR3 is CASISPGKGNQPQHF. DNA for the CDR3: TGTGCCAGTATCAGTCCAGGGAAGGGCAATCAGCCCCAGCATTTT.

The rearrangement uses TRBV9 and TRBJ2-7, with D possibly matching TRBD2 (5 bases). CDR3 size: 14 residues. CDR1 is SGDLS, CDR2 YYNGEE, per germline. Trimming took off 1 base at V and 0 bases at J, with 8 bases between the two ends. CDR3 in amino acids: CASSVLGSSYEQYF. CDR3 nucleotide sequence: TGTGCCAGCAGCGTACTAGGGAGCTCCTACGAGCAGTACTTC.

Here the CDR3 reads CASSPQRGGLGYTF. For the CDR3, the DNA is TGTGCCAGCAGCCCACAACGAGGGGGCCTGGGCTACACCTTC. This chain joins TRBV27 and TRBJ1-2, with 7 nucleotides matching TRBD1. The germline V gene has CDR1 MNHEY and CDR2 SMNVEV (reference sequence). The CDR3 sequence is 14 residues long. The J segment lost 8 bases and the V segment lost 6 bases, leaving 12 bases of the junction unmatched.

This chain joins TRBV30 and TRBJ2-2; a weak D match, TRBD2 (6 bases). The length of the CDR3 is 18 residues. With 1 base removed from V and 5 bases from J, the gap between germline ends came to 23 bases. The germline CDR1 and CDR2 sequences are GTSNPN and SVGIG (reference sequence). The CDR3 is CAWSGLVGEAMWTGELFF. CDR3 coding DNA: TGTGCCTGGAGTGGACTCGTAGGGGAGGCGATGTGGACCGGGGAGCTGTTTTTT.

The chain employs TRBV6-1 and TRBJ1-1; 7 nucleotides align to TRBD1. Germline CDR1 MNHNS, CDR2 SASEGT. The J segment lost 2 bases and the V segment lost 5 bases, leaving 8 bases of the junction unmatched. CDR3 length: 15 amino acids. The CDR3 region is CASSTDRRLNTEAFF. The CDR3 region has the DNA TGTGCCAGCAGTACGGACAGGAGACTAAACACTGAAGCTTTCTTT.

V usage is TRBV19 and J usage is TRBJ1-2, with 9 bases aligning to TRBD1. The ends lost 8 bases at V and 8 bases at J; junction bases unmatched: 6. The CDR3 covers 12 residues. Germline assignment: CDR1 LNHDA and CDR2 SQIVND (reference sequence). The chain's CDR3 is CASLQGAGGYTF. CDR3 coding DNA: TGTGCCAGTCTACAGGGGGCTGGCGGCTACACCTTC.

A single count supports this clone. The chain employs TRBV28 and TRBJ1-3, with a weak D call TRBD1 (6 bases). The CDR3 totals 16 residues. Germline CDR1 is MDHEN and CDR2 is SYDVKM. With 2 bases removed from V and 4 bases from J, the gap between germline ends came to 15 bases. CDR3 coding DNA: TGTGCCAGCAGTTTAGGGGGGGCGCTATCCGGAAACACCATATATTTT. Amino acid sequence: CASSLGGALSGNTIYF.

The chain employs TRBV5-1 and TRBJ2-7; D may be TRBD2 (6 bases). The CDR3 runs to 15 residues. V was pared by 0 bases and J by 0 bases, with 10 bases between. Germline CDR1 is SGHRS and CDR2 is YFSETQ. The CDR3 sequence is CASSLVVGSSYEQYF. CDR3 nucleotides: TGCGCCAGCAGCTTGGTTGTCGGGAGCTCCTACGAGCAGTACTTC.

The chain employs TRBV28 and TRBJ2-1; TRBD2 agrees at 7 bases. The germline CDR1 and CDR2 sequences are MDHEN and SYDVKM. The CDR3 consists of 14 residues. The junction had 8 bases not matched to a gene; V was cut back by 7 bases and J by 5 bases. CDR3 protein: CASNTMTSNNEQFF. For the CDR3, the DNA is TGTGCCAGCAACACAATGACTAGCAACAATGAGCAGTTCTTC. Drawing the rest from reference TRBV28 and TRBJ2-1, the complete variable domain is DVKVTQSSRYLVKRTGEKVFLECVQDMDHENMFWYRQDPGLGLRLIYFSYDVKMKEKGDIPEGYSVSREKKERFSLILESASTNQTSMYLCASNTMTSNNEQFFGPGTRLTVL.

This chain connects TRBV28 to TRBJ2-1, with a possible D match to TRBD2 (5 bases). From germline, CDR1 is MDHEN and CDR2 SYDVKM. V gave up 6 bases and J gave up 2 bases, with 14 bases separating them. CDR3 length equals 15 residues. In DNA form, the CDR3 reads TGTGCCAGCAGACATGAGGGCAGCCCCTACAATGAGCAGTTCTTC. Its protein is CASRHEGSPYNEQFF. Based on the CDR3 plus reference TRBV28 and TRBJ2-1, the full variable domain is DVKVTQSSRYLVKRTGEKVFLECVQDMDHENMFWYRQDPGLGLRLIYFSYDVKMKEKGDIPEGYSVSREKKERFSLILESASTNQTSMYLCASRHEGSPYNEQFFGPGTRLTVL.

CDR3 residues: CASSVDRGLIYEQYF. DNA of the CDR3: TGTGCCAGCAGCGTCGACAGGGGATTAATCTACGAGCAGTACTTC. The V call is TRBV5-4, the J call TRBJ2-7; 8 bases align to TRBD1. The CDR3 runs 15 residues. Germline V gene lookup returns CDR1 SGHNT and CDR2 YYREEE (reference sequence). With 4 bases clipped from V and 3 bases from J, the junction kept 9 bases outside the gene matches. Full variable domain (rest looked up from reference TRBV5-4 and TRBJ2-7): ETGVTQSPTHLIKTRGQQVTLRCSSQSGHNTVSWYQQALGQGPQFIFQYYREEENGRGNFPPRFSGLQFPNYSSELNVNALELDDSALYLCASSVDRGLIYEQYFGPGTRLTVT.

This chain uses TRBV29-1 with TRBJ1-4; D is unresolved. The CDR3 is made up of 12 amino acids. V was clipped by 0 bases and J by 16 bases, with 15 bases between them. Germline CDR1 and CDR2: SQVTM and ANQGSEA. The CDR3 loop reads CSVEERAGVAFF. CDR3 bases: TGCAGCGTTGAAGAGCGGGCTGGAGTGGCGTTTTTT. Looking up the rest from reference TRBV29-1 and TRBJ1-4 gives the full variable domain: SAVISQKPSRDICQRGTSLTIQCQVDSQVTMMFWYRQQPGQSLTLIATANQGSEATYESGFVIDKFPISRPNLTFSTLTVSNMSPEDSSIYLCSVEERAGVAFFGSGTQLSVL.